This T cell receptor (beta chain) comes out of a study of spatial heterogeneity in lung cancer. Across the study: Donation came from some 73 patients with untreated early-stage non-small cell lung cancer. The study consistently detected more beta-chain than alpha-chain sequences. The study's findings and limits: At tumor resection, ubiquitous expanded TCRs were detected in blood more often than later.

This clonotype was seen at least ten times. The antigen is unknown. As to time point: blood at routine non-recurrence follow-up after resection. Unsorted whole RNA samples from tumor, nontumor lung or frozen PBMC were sequenced. TCRdb used MiXCR to reprocess the 5' RACE reads, holding one entry per CDR3 protein. The sample comprises roughly 110,000 distinct CDR3 sequences, 11% of which are singletons, and 24% rests with the top ten. The sample was PBMCs, taken at follow-up. The clonotype originates from a female donor with early-stage non-small cell lung cancer.

CDR3 in amino acids: CASSIGTGRTGTQYF. Written as DNA, the CDR3 is TGTGCCAGCAGTATCGGGACAGGGAGAACGGGGACCCAGTACTTC. This sequence joins TRBV27 and TRBJ2-5; 9 nucleotides agree with TRBD1. The CDR3 spans 15 residues. Germline V gives CDR1 MNHEY, CDR2 SMNVEV (reference sequence). Losses at the gene ends were 5 bases for V and 7 bases for J; bases not matched to a gene: 11.